The clone carrying this T cell receptor beta chain has ten or more counts. Germline CDR1 and CDR2: MDHEN and SYDVKM. The CDR3 totals 15 residues. V shed 6 bases and J 7 bases; nucleotides not matched to a gene: 9. The repertoire was sequenced with immunoSEQ multiplex PCR; TCRdb's copy has only in-frame clones and lacks some. This sample has approximately 99,000 clones, with 70% to 90% found just once. The record originates from a study of blood T cell repertoires in COVID-19. At the level of the study: Samples representing acute and convalescent COVID-19 were sourced from the United States, Italy and Spain.

This rearrangement joins TRBV28 to TRBJ1-4; 9 bases map to TRBD1. The receptor comes from a man between 50 and 59 years old with COVID-19, enrolled during active disease. The sequencing input was peripheral blood. Here the CDR3 reads CASRPRDRVIEKLFF. The CDR3 bases are TGTGCCAGCAGGCCCCGGGACAGGGTGATTGAAAAACTGTTTTTT. Full variable domain (outside the CDR3, taken from reference TRBV28 and TRBJ1-4): DVKVTQSSRYLVKRTGEKVFLECVQDMDHENMFWYRQDPGLGLRLIYFSYDVKMKEKGDIPEGYSVSREKKERFSLILESASTNQTSMYLCASRPRDRVIEKLFFGSGTQLSVL.